Following are 20 T cell receptor beta chains from one sample sequenced in a study of shared clonotypes between healthy human individuals. Sequenced by immunoSEQ multiplex PCR; TCRdb stores in-frame clones only, minus some. The sample has 2 million to 2.5 million clones; over 90% are singletons. The sequencing input was naive CD4+ T cells from PBMCs. The subset here: CD45RA+ positively selected. The receptors were gathered from a man aged 18 to 29 in good health. Some clones in this sample may be carry-over from other donors' samples.

This clone turned up a few times. This chain links TRBV4-1 with TRBJ1-1; D remains unclear. V was trimmed by 6 bases and J by 1 base, leaving 9 bases between them. The CDR3 has 13 residues. CDR1 is MGHRA and CDR2 is YSYEKL in the germline V gene. CDR3 DNA: TGCGCCAGCAGACACTATTCGAACACTGAAGCTTTCTTT. It codes for CASRHYSNTEAFF.

The V and J genes are TRBV9 and TRBJ1-4, with a weak D call TRBD1 (5 bases). The germline CDR1 and CDR2 sequences are SGDLS and YYNGEE. The CDR3 runs 14 residues. Deletions cut 4 bases from V and 5 bases from J, with 12 bases between. The CDR3 DNA follows: TGTGCCAGCAGCCGAGGGACGGGGAATGAAAAACTGTTTTTT. Translated: CASSRGTGNEKLFF.

V and J are TRBV9 and TRBJ2-3; 9 positions match TRBD2. Germline V lookup: CDR1 SGDLS, CDR2 YYNGEE. The trim removed 0 bases at V and 6 bases at J, leaving 8 bases unmatched. CDR3 length: 16 residues. The CDR3 is CASSVEVAGVRDTQYF. The CDR3 DNA reads TGTGCCAGCAGCGTAGAAGTAGCGGGAGTGAGGGATACGCAGTATTTT.

The chain couples TRBV7-8 to TRBJ2-7, with 12 bases that match TRBD2. Germline CDR1 is SGHVS and CDR2 is FQNEAQ. The V gene end was trimmed by 5 bases and the J gene end by 3 bases; junction bases not matched to a gene: 5. The CDR3 extends over 15 amino acids. The CDR3 is CASSRQTSGGYEQYF. The CDR3 DNA sequence: TGTGCCAGCAGCAGACAGACTAGCGGGGGCTACGAGCAGTACTTC.

CDR3 DNA sequence: TGCGCCAGCAGCTTGGATCCCCAACAATCTGAGCAGTTCTTC. Translated: CASSLDPQQSEQFF. V is TRBV5-1 and J is TRBJ2-1; no reliable D call. This CDR3 comprises 14 residues. Germline assignment: CDR1 SGHRS and CDR2 YFSETQ. Trimming stripped 0 bases from V and 9 bases from J, with 13 bases between. The variable domain in full, completed from reference TRBV5-1 and TRBJ2-1, reads KAGVTQTPRYLIKTRGQQVTLSCSPISGHRSVSWYQQTPGQGLQFLFEYFSETQRNKGNFPGRFSGRQFSNSRSEMNVSTLELGDSALYLCASSLDPQQSEQFFGPGTRLTVL.

The V and J genes are TRBV2 and TRBJ1-1, with D maybe TRBD1 (6 bases). Germline V gene sequence: CDR1 SNHLY, CDR2 FYNNEI. The germline V and J ends were trimmed by 7 bases and 0 bases, with 12 bases remaining between them. The CDR3 covers 14 residues. CDR3 amino acids: CASTPDSLNTEAFF. The CDR3 region has the DNA TGTGCCAGCACCCCGGACAGCTTGAACACTGAAGCTTTCTTT.

The gene calls are TRBV5-4 and TRBJ1-2; no definite D call. Germline CDR1 reads SGHNT; CDR2 reads YYREEE (reference sequence). The CDR3 loop spans 12 amino acids. V was pared by 5 bases and J by 6 bases, with 11 bases between. CDR3 DNA: TGTGCCAGCAGTTTCAGTTCCGATGGCTACACCTTC. Protein: CASSFSSDGYTF.

V usage is TRBV30 and J usage is TRBJ1-2; D remains unclear. Germline V gene data show CDR1 as GTSNPN and CDR2 as SVGIG (reference sequence). The CDR3 sequence is 12 residues long. V was clipped by 1 base and J by 4 bases, with 7 bases between them. In DNA form, the CDR3 reads TGTGCCTGGAGTGAAGCCAGCTATGGCTACACCTTC. Translated: CAWSEASYGYTF.

CDR3 region: CASSQEAGTGHITGELFF. The CDR3 DNA is TGCGCCAGCAGCCAAGAGGCCGGGACGGGACACATCACCGGGGAGCTGTTTTTT. V gene TRBV4-3 combines with J gene TRBJ2-2; TRBD1 might be the D (6 bases). V was clipped by 0 bases and J by 4 bases, with 18 bases between them. CDR1 and CDR2 (germline): LGHNA, YSLEER. The CDR3 runs 18 residues.

V gene TRBV19 combines with J gene TRBJ1-5, with a weak D call TRBD1 (5 bases). Trimming cost V 8 bases and J 6 bases, with 17 bases left between them. CDR3 length: 14 amino acids. The germline gives CDR1 LNHDA, CDR2 SQIVND (reference sequence). The CDR3 DNA reads TGTGCCAGTGCCGGGGACCCTAATACTCAGCCCCAGCATTTT. Encoded protein: CASAGDPNTQPQHF.

This sequence joins TRBV28 and TRBJ1-2, with 9 positions matching TRBD1. V lost 5 bases, J lost 8 bases, and 9 bases stayed unmatched. The germline gives CDR1 MDHEN, CDR2 SYDVKM. The CDR3 is made up of 14 amino acids. CDR3 nucleotides: TGTGCCAGCAGTACGAACAGGGGGCGCTTGGGCTACACCTTC. Amino acids: CASSTNRGRLGYTF.

The chain couples TRBV28 to TRBJ1-1, with D possibly being TRBD1 (6 bases). V was cut by 5 bases and J by 0 bases, with 10 bases left in between. The CDR3 spans 14 residues. Germline values: CDR1 MDHEN, CDR2 SYDVKM. CDR3 amino acids: CASSDWTVNTEAFF. The CDR3 coding sequence is TGTGCCAGCAGTGATTGGACAGTGAACACTGAAGCTTTCTTT.

The chain combines TRBV27 with TRBJ1-1; D call uncertain. The germline gives CDR1 MNHEY, CDR2 SMNVEV (reference sequence). The CDR3 has 13 residues. Trimming shortened V by 5 bases and J by 1 base, and 8 bases separated the two germline ends. In DNA form, the CDR3 reads TGTGCCAGCAGTCCCCGACAGAACACTGAAGCTTTCTTT. It encodes CASSPRQNTEAFF.

With respect to this clone: The sample contains more than one DNA sequence encoding this CDR3. J is TRBJ2-2 and V is TRBV28, with D unresolved. In germline, CDR1 is MDHEN, CDR2 SYDVKM. V was trimmed by 6 bases and J by 4 bases, leaving 6 bases between them. The CDR3 extends over 12 amino acids. In DNA, the CDR3 is TGTGCCAGCAGCCCGGTCACCGGGGAGCTGTTTTTT. Translated: CASSPVTGELFF.

The rearrangement joins TRBV7-2 to TRBJ2-7; D might be TRBD1 (5 bases). The CDR3 spans 17 residues. Trimming stripped 0 bases from V and 3 bases from J, with 18 bases between. Germline V CDR1 and CDR2: SGHTA, FQGNSA. The CDR3 here is CASSLASTPGYSYEQYF. The CDR3 DNA reads as TGTGCCAGCAGCTTAGCGAGTACTCCAGGGTATAGCTACGAGCAGTACTTC.

The chain links TRBV28 to TRBJ2-5; TRBD1 matches at 10 bases. J was trimmed by 5 bases and V by 5 bases; bases with no gene match: 8. Germline assignment: CDR1 MDHEN and CDR2 SYDVKM. The CDR3 runs to 15 residues. Here the CDR3 reads CASSPTGGKGETQYF. CDR3 sequence (DNA): TGTGCCAGCAGTCCGACAGGGGGCAAGGGGGAGACCCAGTACTTC.

The V and J genes are TRBV2 and TRBJ2-3; TRBD1 might be the D (6 bases). The CDR3 sequence is 14 residues long. In germline, CDR1 is SNHLY, CDR2 FYNNEI. V lost 3 bases to trimming and J lost 2 bases, with 9 bases between them. CDR3 sequence reads: CASSEGTSTDTQYF. The DNA of the CDR3 is TGTGCCAGCAGTGAGGGGACATCCACAGATACGCAGTATTTT.

The V call is TRBV5-1, the J call TRBJ2-5; 14 nucleotides line up with TRBD2. From germline, CDR1 is SGHRS and CDR2 YFSETQ. This CDR3 region has 17 residues. Trimming took 4 bases from V and 4 from J; bases not matched to a gene: 9. The DNA for the CDR3 is TGCGCCAGCAGCAGAGGACTAGCGGGAGGAGCCGGAGAGACCCAGTACTTC. Protein sequence: CASSRGLAGGAGETQYF.

The chain combines TRBV15 with TRBJ1-2; maybe TRBD1 (5 bases). The CDR3 spans 17 residues. V was shortened by 0 bases and J by 4 bases, with 18 bases between the two germline ends. Germline values: CDR1 LNHNV, CDR2 YYDKDF (reference sequence). CDR3 amino acids: CATSRDTGTGTLYGYTF. CDR3 nucleotides: TGTGCCACCAGCAGAGATACCGGGACGGGAACACTCTATGGCTACACCTTC. Complete variable domain (other parts from reference TRBV15 and TRBJ1-2): DAMVIQNPRYQVTQFGKPVTLSCSQTLNHNVMYWYQQKSSQAPKLLFHYYDKDFNNEADTPDNFQSRRPNTSFCFLDIRSPGLGDTAMYLCATSRDTGTGTLYGYTFGSGTRLTVV.

The genes are TRBV9 and TRBJ1-2; possible D gene TRBD1, 6 bases. The CDR3 loop spans 15 amino acids. Trimming removed 4 bases at V and 7 bases at J, with 20 bases between. Per germline, CDR1 SGDLS and CDR2 YYNGEE. The CDR3 loop reads CASSPQSTGRAGYTF. The CDR3 DNA is TGTGCCAGCAGCCCCCAAAGTACAGGGCGGGCTGGCTACACCTTC.